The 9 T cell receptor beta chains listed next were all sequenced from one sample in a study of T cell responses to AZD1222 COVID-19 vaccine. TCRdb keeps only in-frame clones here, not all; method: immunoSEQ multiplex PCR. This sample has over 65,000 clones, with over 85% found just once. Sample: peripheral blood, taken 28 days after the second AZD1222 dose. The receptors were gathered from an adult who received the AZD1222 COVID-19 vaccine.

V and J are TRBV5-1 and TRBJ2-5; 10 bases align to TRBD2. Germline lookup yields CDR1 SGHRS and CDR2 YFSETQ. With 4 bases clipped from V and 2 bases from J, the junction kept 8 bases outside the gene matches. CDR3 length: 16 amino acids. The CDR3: CASSPRTSGEQETQYF. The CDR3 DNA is TGCGCCAGCAGCCCCCGCACTAGCGGGGAGCAAGAGACCCAGTACTTC.

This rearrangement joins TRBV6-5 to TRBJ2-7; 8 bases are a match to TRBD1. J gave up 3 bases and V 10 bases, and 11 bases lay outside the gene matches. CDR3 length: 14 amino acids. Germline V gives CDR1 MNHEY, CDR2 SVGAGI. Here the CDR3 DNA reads TGTGCCACCAAAGGTGGACAGGGCGACTACGAGCAGTACGTC. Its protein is CATKGGQGDYEQYV.

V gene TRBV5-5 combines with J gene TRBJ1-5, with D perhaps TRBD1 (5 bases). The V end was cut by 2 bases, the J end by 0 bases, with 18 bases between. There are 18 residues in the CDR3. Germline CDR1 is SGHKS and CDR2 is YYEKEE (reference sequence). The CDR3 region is CASSFAGGSLTSNQPQHF. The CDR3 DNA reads TGTGCCAGCAGCTTTGCCGGGGGGTCTCTAACTAGCAATCAGCCCCAGCATTTT.

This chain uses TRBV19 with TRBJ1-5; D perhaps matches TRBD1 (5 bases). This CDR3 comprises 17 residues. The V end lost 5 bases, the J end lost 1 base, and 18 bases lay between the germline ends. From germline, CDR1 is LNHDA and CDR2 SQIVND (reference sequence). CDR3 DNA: TGTGCCAGTAGTCCCGGTGGGGGGTACGAGAGCAATCAGCCCCAGCATTTT. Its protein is CASSPGGGYESNQPQHF. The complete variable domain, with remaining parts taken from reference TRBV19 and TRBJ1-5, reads DGGITQSPKYLFRKEGQNVTLSCEQNLNHDAMYWYRQDPGQGLRLIYYSQIVNDFQKGDIAEGYSVSREKKESFPLTVTSAQKNPTAFYLCASSPGGGYESNQPQHFGDGTRLSIL.

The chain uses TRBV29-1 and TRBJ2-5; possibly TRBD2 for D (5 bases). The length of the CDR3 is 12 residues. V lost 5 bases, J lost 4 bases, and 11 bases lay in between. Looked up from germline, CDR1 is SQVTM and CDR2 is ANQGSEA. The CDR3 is CSVQRNRETQYF. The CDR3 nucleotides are TGCAGCGTTCAGCGGAATCGAGAGACCCAGTACTTC.

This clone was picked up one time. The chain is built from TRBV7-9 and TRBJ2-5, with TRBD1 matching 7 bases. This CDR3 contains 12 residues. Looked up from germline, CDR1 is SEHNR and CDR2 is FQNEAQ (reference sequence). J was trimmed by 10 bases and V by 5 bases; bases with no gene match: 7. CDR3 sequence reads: CASSVDRAGQYF. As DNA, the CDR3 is TGTGCCAGCAGCGTCGACAGGGCGGGCCAGTACTTC.

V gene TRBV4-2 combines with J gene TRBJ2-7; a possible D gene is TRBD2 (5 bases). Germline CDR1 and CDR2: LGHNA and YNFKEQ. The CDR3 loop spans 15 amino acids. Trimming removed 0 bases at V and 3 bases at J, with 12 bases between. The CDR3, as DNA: TGTGCCAGCAGCCAAGAGCGTTCGGGGAGCTACGAGCAGTACGTC. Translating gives CASSQERSGSYEQYV.

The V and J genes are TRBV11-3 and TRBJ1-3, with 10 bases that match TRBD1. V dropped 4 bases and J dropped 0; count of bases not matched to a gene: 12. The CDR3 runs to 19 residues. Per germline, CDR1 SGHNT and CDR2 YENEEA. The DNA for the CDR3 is TGTGCCAGCAGCTCCCCCGGGACAGGGGCTCAAAGCTCTGGAAACACCATATATTTT. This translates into CASSSPGTGAQSSGNTIYF. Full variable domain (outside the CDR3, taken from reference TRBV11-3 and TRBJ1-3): EAGVVQSPRYKIIEKKQPVAFWCNPISGHNTLYWYLQNLGQGPELLIRYENEEAVDDSQLPKDRFSAERLKGVDSTLKIQPAELGDSAVYLCASSSPGTGAQSSGNTIYFGEGSWLTVV.

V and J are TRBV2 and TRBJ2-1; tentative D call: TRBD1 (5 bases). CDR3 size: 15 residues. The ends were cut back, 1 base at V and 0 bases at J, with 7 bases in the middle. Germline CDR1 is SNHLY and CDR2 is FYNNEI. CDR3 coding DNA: TGTGCCAGCAGTGAAGACAGGCTCTCCTACAATGAGCAGTTCTTC. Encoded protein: CASSEDRLSYNEQFF.